These T cell receptor beta chains were read from a single sample in a study of read filtering for tumor transcriptome and immune sequencing. TCRdb reanalysed the reads using MiXCR and keeps one entry per CDR3 protein. The sample shows 50,000 or so distinct CDR3 sequences, around a fifth of them seen only once. Sequenced sample: a population of CD138-negative cells sorted from bone marrow. The receptors come from a donor at least 40 years old with multiple myeloma. The CDR3 runs from the conserved cysteine through the conserved F or W. A D gene is named only where the DNA matches it firmly. Where a row states a size, it is once, few, many or the class of an expanded clone; other rows omit it.

>TRBJ2-1|.|TRBD2|TRBV6-2/TRBV6-3
CASSSGTSGTSNEQFF
TGTGCCAGCAGTTCCGGGACTAGCGGAACGTCCAATGAGCAGTTCTTC
>TRBJ2-7|many|.|TRBV29-1
CSVVLNRGGPYEQYF
TGCAGCGTTGTTCTTAATAGGGGTGGACCCTACGAGCAGTACTTC
>TRBJ1-1|few|.|TRBV19
CASSIRRHLNTEAFF
TGTGCCAGTAGTATCCGGAGACACCTGAACACTGAAGCTTTCTTT
>TRBJ2-3|many|.|TRBV18
CASSLGQGATDTQYF
TGTGCCAGCTCACTGGGGCAGGGAGCAACAGATACGCAGTATTTT
>TRBJ1-2|many|.|TRBV13
CASSLEAGSMRPYTF
TGTGCCAGCAGCTTAGAAGCAGGTAGCATGAGGCCCTACACCTTC
>TRBJ2-7|many|.|TRBV19
CASSRDRDRSLEQYF
TGTGCCAGTAGTAGAGACCGGGACCGGAGTCTCGAGCAGTACTTC
>TRBJ2-1|few|.|TRBV3-1
CASSQEGGSYEQFF
TGTGCCAGCAGCCAAGAGGGAGGTTCGTATGAGCAGTTCTTC
>TRBJ2-3|.|.|TRBV24-1
CATSPAWGPSTDPQYF
TGTGCCACCAGTCCCGCCTGGGGGCCAAGCACAGATCCGCAGTATTTT
>TRBJ2-5|many|TRBD2|TRBV14
CASSPLAGGRTETQYF
TGTGCCAGCAGCCCGCTAGCGGGAGGACGTACGGAGACCCAGTACTTC
>TRBJ1-1|many|TRBD1|TRBV20-1
CSARGRGGQNTEAFF
TGCAGTGCTAGAGGGAGAGGGGGCCAAAACACTGAAGCTTTCTTT
>TRBJ2-7|.|.|TRBV7-2
CASSFGLASYEQYF
TGTGCCAGCAGCTTCGGACTGGCCTCCTACGAGCAGTACTTC
>TRBJ2-1|many|TRBD2|TRBV6-2/TRBV6-3
CASRRPGLANYNEQFF
TGTGCCAGCAGACGACCGGGACTAGCGAACTACAATGAGCAGTTCTTC
>TRBJ2-1|many|TRBD2|TRBV10-3
CATRTSGTPNEQFF
TGTGCCACCCGGACTAGCGGGACCCCAAATGAGCAGTTCTTC
>TRBJ2-2|.|.|TRBV7-2
CASSFQSTGELFF
TGTGCCAGCAGCTTTCAGAGCACCGGGGAGCTGTTTTTT
>TRBJ2-1|few|TRBD2|TRBV4-1
CASSQSEREWGRNEQLF
TGCGCCAGCAGCCAATCAGAGCGGGAGTGGGGAAGGAATGAGCAGCTCTTC
>TRBJ2-1|many|.|TRBV24-1
CATSETVEQFF
TGTGCCACCAGTGAGACGGTTGAGCAGTTCTTC
>TRBJ2-7|many|.|TRBV20-1
CSARDDPSLEQYF
TGCAGTGCTAGAGACGACCCTTCGCTCGAGCAGTACTTC
>TRBJ2-7|many|TRBD1|TRBV28
CATDTWGTGGAYEQYF
TGTGCCACCGATACCTGGGGGACAGGGGGCGCCTACGAGCAGTACTTC
>TRBJ2-6|many|.|TRBV7-2
CASSLGVSGANVLTF
TGTGCCAGCAGCTTAGGGGTTTCTGGGGCCAACGTCCTGACTTTC
>TRBJ2-1|many|TRBD2|TRBV7-2
CASSMTSGNYNEQFF
TGTGCCAGCAGCATGACTAGCGGGAACTACAATGAGCAGTTCTTC
>TRBJ2-3|many|.|TRBV7-2
CASSLGEGHTQYF
TGTGCCAGCAGCTTAGGTGAAGGACATACGCAGTATTTT
>TRBJ2-1|many|.|TRBV30
CALNDLYYNEQFF
TGTGCCTTAAATGATCTTTACTACAATGAGCAGTTCTTC
>TRBJ2-3|many|.|TRBV10-3
CAIRVRGGTDTQYF
TGTGCCATCAGGGTCCGCGGCGGCACAGATACGCAGTATTTT
>TRBJ2-2|many|.|TRBV29-1
CSAPLGGNTGELFF
TGCAGCGCCCCCCTGGGAGGGAACACCGGGGAGCTGTTTTTT
>TRBJ2-3|many|.|TRBV29-1
CSVDGGADTQYF
TGCAGCGTTGATGGTGGAGCAGATACGCAGTATTTT
>TRBJ2-3|many|.|TRBV24-1
CATSEGGLDTQYF
TGTGCCACCAGTGAGGGGGGCCTCGATACGCAGTATTTT
>TRBJ2-5|.|TRBD2|TRBV6-2/TRBV6-3
CASSPRGGGEETQYF
TGTGCCAGCAGCCCCCGGGGGGGGGGAGAAGAGACCCAGTACTTC
>TRBJ2-1|many|.|TRBV10-3
CAISESGGFNEQFF
TGTGCCATCAGTGAGTCAGGGGGATTCAATGAGCAGTTCTTC
>TRBJ2-3|many|TRBD2|TRBV7-2
CASSLLAATSTDTQYF
TGTGCCAGCAGCCTACTAGCGGCTACTAGCACAGATACGCAGTATTTT
>TRBJ2-3|few|.|TRBV10-3
CAISELLRFRDPGADTQYF
TGTGCCATCAGTGAGTTGTTGAGATTCCGGGACCCCGGGGCAGATACGCAGTATTTT
>TRBJ2-1|medium-sized|TRBD2|TRBV7-3
CASSLGLAENEQFF
TGTGCCAGCAGCCTCGGACTAGCCGAGAATGAGCAGTTCTTC